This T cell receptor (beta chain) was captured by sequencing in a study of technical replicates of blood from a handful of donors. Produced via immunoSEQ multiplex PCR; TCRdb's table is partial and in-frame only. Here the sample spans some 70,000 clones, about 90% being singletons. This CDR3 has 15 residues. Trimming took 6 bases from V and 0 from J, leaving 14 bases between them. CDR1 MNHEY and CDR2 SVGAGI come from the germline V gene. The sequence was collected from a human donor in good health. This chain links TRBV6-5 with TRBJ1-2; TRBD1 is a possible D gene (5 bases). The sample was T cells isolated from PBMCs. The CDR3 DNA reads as TGTGCCAGCAGCTTATATGGGGGGTCTAACTATGGCTACACCTTC. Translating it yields CASSLYGGSNYGYTF.